This TCR beta chain was sequenced during a study of tumor and adjacent non-tumor tissue in lung cancer. This sample's RNA came from whole unsorted tissue. Chemotherapy-naive patients with new lung cancer underwent thoracic surgery in China, August–late 2014. Study observations and caveats: Normal lung showed higher cumulative top 100 clone frequency than tumor. Tumor tissue had significantly higher TCR diversity than normal lung.

Regarding this clonotype: Antigen unknown. A junction end diverges from the germline sequence, so it may reflect a read error.

The library came from three nested PCR rounds adapted from ARM-PCR protocols. Each CDR3 protein is one row after TCRdb ran MiXCR on the multiplex PCR reads. The table records about 110,000 distinct CDR3 sequences, roughly 84% of them present only once. Germline CDR1 and CDR2: SGHAT and FQNNGV. There are 15 residues in the CDR3. This clonotype was obtained from a man in his 70s with non-small cell lung cancer. Sequenced input: lung tumor tissue. This chain uses TRBV11-2 with TRBJ1-1; tentatively, D is TRBD1 (5 bases). This CDR3 is CASSLPESGNTEAFF. CDR3 DNA sequence: TGTGCCAGCAGCTTACCCGAGTCAGGGAACACGGAAGCTTTCTTC.